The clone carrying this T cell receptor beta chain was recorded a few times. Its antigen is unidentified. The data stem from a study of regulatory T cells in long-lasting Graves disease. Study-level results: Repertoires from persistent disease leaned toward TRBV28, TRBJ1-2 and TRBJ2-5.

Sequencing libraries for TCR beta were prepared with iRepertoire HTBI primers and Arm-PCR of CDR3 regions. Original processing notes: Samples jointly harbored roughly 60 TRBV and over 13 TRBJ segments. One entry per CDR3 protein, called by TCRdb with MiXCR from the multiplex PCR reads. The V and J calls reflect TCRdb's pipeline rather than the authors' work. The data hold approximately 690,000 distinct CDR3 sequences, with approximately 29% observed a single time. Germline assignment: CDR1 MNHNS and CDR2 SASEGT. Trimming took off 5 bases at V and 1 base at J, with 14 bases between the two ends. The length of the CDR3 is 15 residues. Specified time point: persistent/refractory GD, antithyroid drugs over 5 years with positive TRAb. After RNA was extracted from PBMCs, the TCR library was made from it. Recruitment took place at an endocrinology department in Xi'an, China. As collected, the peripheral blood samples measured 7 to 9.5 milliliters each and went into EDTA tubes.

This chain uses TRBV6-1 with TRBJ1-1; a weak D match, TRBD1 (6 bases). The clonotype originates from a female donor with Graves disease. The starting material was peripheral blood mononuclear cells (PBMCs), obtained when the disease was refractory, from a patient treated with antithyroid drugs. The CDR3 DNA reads TGTGCCAGCAGTCTTCTGCCGGGACAGAACACTGAAGCTTTCTTT. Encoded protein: CASSLLPGQNTEAFF.